These T cell receptor beta chains were read from a single sample in a study of chemoradiotherapy in HPV16-positive cancers. Repertoires were generated with immunoSEQ multiplex PCR, while TCRdb's copy carries only in-frame clones and drops some. The table includes roughly 6,900 clones, around 77% detected once. Collection of the sample occurred from a patient who underwent chemoradiotherapy. These receptors all come from a human donor with HPV-associated anogenital cancer. Both conserved end residues are part of each CDR3. The order of the fields is CDR3 protein, CDR3 DNA, V gene, clone size, D gene, J gene. The D gene is left open where the match is weak. Where a row states a size, it is once, few, many or the class of an expanded clone; other rows omit it.

CDR3 protein: CASNYRDRDAYEQYF
CDR3 DNA: TGTGCCAGCAACTACCGGGACAGGGACGCCTACGAGCAGTACTTC
V gene: TRBV7-3
clone size: NA
D gene: TRBD1
J gene: TRBJ2-7

CDR3 protein: CSVIQGKDYGYTF
CDR3 DNA: TGCAGCGTCATACAGGGAAAGGACTATGGCTACACCTTC
V gene: TRBV29-1
clone size: NA
D gene: NA
J gene: TRBJ1-2

CDR3 protein: CASSPPGGMSTDTQYF
CDR3 DNA: TGTGCCAGCAGTCCTCCCGGCGGGATGAGCACAGATACGCAGTATTTT
V gene: TRBV25-1
clone size: NA
D gene: NA
J gene: TRBJ2-3

CDR3 protein: CASSPRGGDTGELFF
CDR3 DNA: TGTGCCAGCTCACCACGGGGAGGGGACACCGGGGAGCTGTTTTTT
V gene: TRBV18
clone size: few
D gene: TRBD2
J gene: TRBJ2-2

CDR3 protein: CASSSGTGVSPLHF
CDR3 DNA: TGTGCCAGCAGTTCTGGGACAGGGGTCTCACCCCTCCACTTT
V gene: TRBV27
clone size: few
D gene: TRBD1
J gene: TRBJ1-6

CDR3 protein: CASSSGIHGYTF
CDR3 DNA: TGTGCCAGCAGCTCAGGGATACATGGCTACACCTTC
V gene: TRBV5-6
clone size: NA
D gene: NA
J gene: TRBJ1-2

CDR3 protein: CAWNPGRLSGNTIYF
CDR3 DNA: TGTGCCTGGAACCCGGGACGGCTCTCTGGAAACACCATATATTTT
V gene: TRBV30
clone size: NA
D gene: NA
J gene: TRBJ1-3

CDR3 protein: CASSSRVTEAFF
CDR3 DNA: TGTGCCAGCAGCTCCAGGGTTACTGAAGCTTTCTTT
V gene: TRBV7-2
clone size: NA
D gene: NA
J gene: TRBJ1-1

CDR3 protein: CASSRRGTDYEQYF
CDR3 DNA: TGTGCCAGCTCACGCCGGGGGACAGATTACGAGCAGTACTTC
V gene: TRBV18
clone size: NA
D gene: NA
J gene: TRBJ2-7

CDR3 protein: CASSLGRDRSSIYF
CDR3 DNA: TGTGCCAGCAGCTTAGGGCGGGACAGGTCCTCCATATATTTT
V gene: TRBV7-6
clone size: NA
D gene: TRBD1
J gene: TRBJ1-3

CDR3 protein: CASSLAGVNQPQHF
CDR3 DNA: TGTGCCAGCAGTTTGGCGGGCGTTAATCAGCCCCAGCATTTT
V gene: TRBV28
clone size: NA
D gene: NA
J gene: TRBJ1-5

CDR3 protein: CASSLGGRNTGELFF
CDR3 DNA: TGCGCCAGCAGCTTGGGGGGCAGGAACACCGGGGAGCTGTTTTTT
V gene: TRBV5-1
clone size: NA
D gene: NA
J gene: TRBJ2-2

CDR3 protein: CASSPPGTGGTYNEQFF
CDR3 DNA: TGCGCCAGCAGCCCCCCGGGGACAGGGGGCACCTACAATGAGCAGTTCTTC
V gene: TRBV5-1
clone size: NA
D gene: TRBD1
J gene: TRBJ2-1

CDR3 protein: CASSINNYGYTF
CDR3 DNA: TGTGCCAGCAGCATAAATAACTATGGCTACACCTTC
V gene: TRBV5-6
clone size: NA
D gene: NA
J gene: TRBJ1-2

CDR3 protein: CAISLTGGEVGELFF
CDR3 DNA: TGTGCCATCAGTCTGACAGGGGGCGAGGTCGGGGAGCTGTTTTTT
V gene: TRBV10-3
clone size: NA
D gene: TRBD1
J gene: TRBJ2-2

CDR3 protein: CAWRPGGRSYNSPLHF
CDR3 DNA: TGTGCCTGGAGGCCCGGGGGACGCTCCTATAATTCACCCCTCCACTTT
V gene: TRBV30
clone size: NA
D gene: NA
J gene: TRBJ1-6

CDR3 protein: CASSLSVGQGSEQYF
CDR3 DNA: TGTGCCAGCAGTTTATCAGTGGGACAGGGAAGCGAGCAGTACTTC
V gene: TRBV27
clone size: NA
D gene: TRBD1
J gene: TRBJ2-7

CDR3 protein: CASSPGVSTEAFF
CDR3 DNA: TGTGCCAGCTCACCGGGGGTGAGCACTGAAGCTTTCTTT
V gene: TRBV18
clone size: once
D gene: NA
J gene: TRBJ1-1

CDR3 protein: CASSQDGVYNEQFF
CDR3 DNA: TGTGCCAGCAGCCAAGACGGAGTCTACAATGAGCAGTTCTTC
V gene: TRBV4-2
clone size: NA
D gene: NA
J gene: TRBJ2-1

CDR3 protein: CASSLGPDAGNTIYF
CDR3 DNA: TGCGCCAGCAGCTTGGGTCCAGACGCAGGAAACACCATATATTTT
V gene: TRBV5-1
clone size: NA
D gene: NA
J gene: TRBJ1-3

CDR3 protein: CASSRTPEGGYYEQYF
CDR3 DNA: TGTGCCAGCAGCCGTACCCCCGAAGGGGGCTACTACGAGCAGTACTTC
V gene: TRBV11-2
clone size: NA
D gene: TRBD1
J gene: TRBJ2-7

CDR3 protein: CASGLVLGPSNYGYTF
CDR3 DNA: TGTGCTAGTGGTTTGGTACTTGGCCCTTCCAACTATGGCTACACCTTC
V gene: TRBV12-5
clone size: NA
D gene: NA
J gene: TRBJ1-2

CDR3 protein: CASRTGYGYTF
CDR3 DNA: TGTGCCAGCAGAACCGGATATGGCTACACCTTC
V gene: TRBV9
clone size: NA
D gene: NA
J gene: TRBJ1-2

CDR3 protein: CATQPTGTETQYF
CDR3 DNA: TGTGCCACCCAACCTACGGGGACGGAGACCCAGTACTTC
V gene: TRBV15
clone size: NA
D gene: NA
J gene: TRBJ2-5

CDR3 protein: CASSFVMRGRGETQYF
CDR3 DNA: TGTGCCAGCAGCTTTGTTATGCGGGGACGAGGGGAGACCCAGTACTTC
V gene: TRBV5-6
clone size: NA
D gene: NA
J gene: TRBJ2-5

CDR3 protein: CASSPERNSPLHF
CDR3 DNA: TGTGCCAGCTCACCGGAGCGGAATTCACCCCTCCACTTT
V gene: TRBV18
clone size: NA
D gene: NA
J gene: TRBJ1-6

CDR3 protein: CASAMGGSTDTQYF
CDR3 DNA: TGTGCCAGCGCCATGGGGGGGAGCACAGATACGCAGTATTTT
V gene: TRBV4-2
clone size: few
D gene: TRBD2
J gene: TRBJ2-3

CDR3 protein: CASSVVGQGAGELFF
CDR3 DNA: TGTGCCAGCAGCGTAGTGGGGCAGGGGGCCGGGGAGCTGTTTTTT
V gene: TRBV9
clone size: NA
D gene: TRBD1
J gene: TRBJ2-2